This T cell receptor (beta chain) was observed in a study of blood T cell repertoires in COVID-19. Study information: T cells, B-cell-depleted T cells, or PBMCs supplied cDNA or gDNA.

This clone has a single count. The CDR3 runs to 15 residues. The germline CDR1 and CDR2 sequences are SGHDT and YYEEEE. V shed 3 bases and J 5 bases; nucleotides not matched to a gene: 6. Measured with immunoSEQ multiplex PCR; TCRdb has only the in-frame clones, and not every one. In the table there are about 190,000 clones, over 70% of which are singletons. The chain carries TRBV5-6 and TRBJ2-1; TRBD1 matches at 9 bases. The TCR comes from a man aged 55 to 70 with acute or convalescent COVID-19. The sequenced material came from peripheral blood. CDR3 in DNA: TGTGCCAGCAGCTCCGGGACAGGGTACCACAATGAGCAGTTCTTC. It translates to CASSSGTGYHNEQFF.